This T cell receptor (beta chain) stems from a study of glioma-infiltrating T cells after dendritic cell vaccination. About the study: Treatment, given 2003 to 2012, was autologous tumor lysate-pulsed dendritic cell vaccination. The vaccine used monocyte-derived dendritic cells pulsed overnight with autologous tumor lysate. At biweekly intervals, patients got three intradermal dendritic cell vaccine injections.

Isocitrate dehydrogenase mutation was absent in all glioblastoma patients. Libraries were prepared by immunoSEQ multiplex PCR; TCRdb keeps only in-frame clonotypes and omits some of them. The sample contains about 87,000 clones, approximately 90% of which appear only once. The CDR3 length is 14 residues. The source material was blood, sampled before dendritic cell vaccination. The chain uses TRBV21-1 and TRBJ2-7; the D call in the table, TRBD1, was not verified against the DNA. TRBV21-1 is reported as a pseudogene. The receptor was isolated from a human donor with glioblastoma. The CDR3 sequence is CASSIGDRGYEQYF. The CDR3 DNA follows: TGTGCCAGCAGCATCGGGGACAGGGGGTACGAGCAGTACTTC.